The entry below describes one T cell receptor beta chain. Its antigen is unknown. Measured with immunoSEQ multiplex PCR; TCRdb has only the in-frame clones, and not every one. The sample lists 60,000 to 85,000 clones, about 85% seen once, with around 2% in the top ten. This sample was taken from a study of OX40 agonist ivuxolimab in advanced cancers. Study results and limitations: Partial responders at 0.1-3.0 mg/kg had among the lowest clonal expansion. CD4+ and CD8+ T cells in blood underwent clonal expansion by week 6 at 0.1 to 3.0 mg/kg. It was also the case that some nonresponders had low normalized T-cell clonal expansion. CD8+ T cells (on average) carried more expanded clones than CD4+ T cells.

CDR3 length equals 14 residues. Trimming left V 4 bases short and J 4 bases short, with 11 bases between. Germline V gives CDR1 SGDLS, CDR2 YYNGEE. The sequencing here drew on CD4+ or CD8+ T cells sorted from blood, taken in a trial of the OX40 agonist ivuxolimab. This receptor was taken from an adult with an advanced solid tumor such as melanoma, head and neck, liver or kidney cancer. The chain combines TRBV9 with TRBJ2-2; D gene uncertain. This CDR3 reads CASSIRLGTGELFF. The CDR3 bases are TGTGCCAGCAGCATCCGTTTGGGCACCGGGGAGCTGTTTTTT.